A single sample is the source of the 2 T cell receptor beta chains below, sequenced in a study of cytomegalovirus exposure and HLA in healthy donors. A multiplex PCR was run with 60 Vbeta primers and 13 Jbeta primers. Libraries were prepared by immunoSEQ multiplex PCR; TCRdb keeps only in-frame clonotypes and omits some of them. This sample has about 140,000 clones, with over 60% found just once. The sequencing sample was made of PBMCs. The receptors derive from a male donor in good health and CMV-seropositive.

The chain employs TRBV7-6 and TRBJ2-3, with TRBD1 identical over 8 bases. V shed 5 bases and J 0 bases; nucleotides not matched to a gene: 7. The germline V gene has CDR1 SGHVS and CDR2 FNYEAQ. The CDR3 runs 16 residues. The CDR3 coding sequence is TGTGCCAGCAGCATGACAGGGGCGATAAGCACAGATACGCAGTATTTT. Translation: CASSMTGAISTDTQYF.

This clone is a singleton in its sample. The chain recombines TRBV19 with TRBJ1-5, with 8 positions matching TRBD1. Germline loops: CDR1 LNHDA, CDR2 SQIVND (reference sequence). There are 15 residues in the CDR3. V lost 8 bases to trimming and J lost 1 base; unmatched junction nucleotides: 7. The CDR3 bases are TGTGCCAGTGACAGGGGACTTCGGAGCAATCAGCCCCAGCATTTT. It encodes CASDRGLRSNQPQHF.